These 20 T cell receptor beta chains came from one sample sequenced in a study of regulatory T cells in long-lasting Graves disease. Time point indicated: newly diagnosed GD, antithyroid drugs for less than 3 months. There was RNA extracted from PBMCs, and the TCR library was made from it. CDR3-region Arm-PCR and iRepertoire HTBI primers produced the TCR beta libraries. TCRdb itself ran the multiplex PCR reads through MiXCR, one entry per CDR3 protein. Of fewer than 400,000 distinct CDR3 sequences listed, over 15% were seen once; the top ten hold roughly 40%. The sample in question was peripheral blood mononuclear cells (PBMCs), obtained at new diagnosis, from a patient treated with antithyroid drugs. These receptors were taken from a female donor with Graves disease.

Ten or more counts support this clonotype. The chain couples TRBV19 to TRBJ2-2, with 11 bases that match TRBD2. This CDR3 comprises 16 residues. Germline V gene data show CDR1 as LNHDA and CDR2 as SQIVND (reference sequence). The J segment lost 7 bases and the V segment lost 5 bases, leaving 9 bases of the junction unmatched. The DNA of the CDR3 is TGTGCCAGTAGTTTTACTAGCGGGAGCGGGGTCGGGGAGCTGTTTTTT. Its translation: CASSFTSGSGVGELFF.

This clonotype came up a few times. Its ends do not fully match the called genes, so a read error is possible. V is TRBV28 and J is TRBJ1-2; D gene unclear. The CDR3 contains 13 residues. Looked up from germline, CDR1 is MDHEN and CDR2 is SYDVKM. CDR3 DNA: TGTGCCAGCAGTCCCCTACAAGTTGATGGCAACACCTTC. Translated, it gives CASSPLQVDGNTF.

This clonotype was recorded many times. V gene TRBV12-3 or TRBV12-4 combines with J gene TRBJ2-5, with 10 bases lining up with TRBD1. The V gene end was trimmed by 3 bases and the J gene end by 5 bases; junction bases not matched to a gene: 6. The CDR3 is made up of 15 amino acids. The CDR3 reads CASSFDRGRLETQYF. CDR3 nucleotides: TGTGCCAGCAGTTTCGACAGGGGGCGGCTGGAGACCCAGTACTTC.

The table lists this clonotype with many counts. The chain employs TRBV27 and TRBJ2-2, with 9 bases that match TRBD2. V lost 2 bases to trimming and J lost 1 base; unmatched junction nucleotides: 2. CDR1 and CDR2 from the germline V gene are MNHEY and SMNVEV (reference sequence). This CDR3 is built from 16 residues. Here the CDR3 DNA reads TGTGCCAGCAGTTTACTGACTAGCGGGAACACCGGGGAGCTGTTTTTT. It specifies CASSLLTSGNTGELFF.

This chain joins TRBV7-9 and TRBJ2-2, with D possibly called TRBD1 or TRBD2 (5 bases each). This CDR3 is built from 14 residues. The germline V gene encodes CDR1 SEHNR and CDR2 FQNEAQ (reference sequence). V lost 3 bases to trimming and J lost 6 bases, with 11 bases between them. The CDR3 reads CASSFWGYAGELFF. For the CDR3, the DNA is TGTGCCAGCAGCTTTTGGGGGTACGCCGGGGAGCTGTTTTTT.

The genes are TRBV5-4 and TRBJ2-3; D could derive from TRBD1 or TRBD2 (5 bases each). The germline V gene encodes CDR1 SGHNT and CDR2 YYREEE (reference sequence). Trimming removed 4 bases at V and 1 base at J, with 16 bases between. The CDR3 length is 16 residues. Here the CDR3 reads CASSPRGPPGTDTQYF. The CDR3 DNA is TGTGCCAGCAGCCCTAGGGGACCCCCAGGCACAGATACGCAGTATTTT.

The sample holds many counts of this clonotype. The chain recombines TRBV5-1 with TRBJ2-2; 7 nucleotides align to TRBD2. V shed 0 bases and J 4 bases; nucleotides not matched to a gene: 9. Germline CDR1 and CDR2: SGHRS and YFSETQ. The CDR3 consists of 17 residues. The chain's CDR3 is CASSLGRPGRATGELFF. The DNA for the CDR3 is TGCGCCAGCAGCTTGGGTCGGCCAGGGAGGGCCACCGGGGAGCTGTTTTTT.

In its sample, this clonotype was seen many times. The chain uses TRBV5-1 and TRBJ2-1; 9 bases map to TRBD2. Trimming removed 0 bases from V and 6 bases from J; junction bases left unmatched: 1. This CDR3 has 14 amino acids. CDR1 is SGHRS and CDR2 is YFSETQ in the germline V gene. The CDR3 loop reads CASSLELAGNEQFF. The CDR3 nucleotides read TGCGCCAGCAGCTTGGAACTAGCGGGCAATGAGCAGTTCTTC. Full variable domain (missing parts from reference TRBV5-1 and TRBJ2-1): KAGVTQTPRYLIKTRGQQVTLSCSPISGHRSVSWYQQTPGQGLQFLFEYFSETQRNKGNFPGRFSGRQFSNSRSEMNVSTLELGDSALYLCASSLELAGNEQFFGPGTRLTVL.

Of note for this clonotype: With only one base between it and a far larger clone, this is likely a read error. The rearrangement links TRBV12-3 or TRBV12-4 to TRBJ2-5, with a tentative D call TRBD2 (5 bases). The V and J ends lost 5 bases and 2 bases respectively, with 12 bases between them. This CDR3 has 14 residues. The CDR3 region is CASSPGIFQETQYF. In DNA form, the CDR3 reads TGTGCCAGCAGTCCGGGGATTTTTCAAGAGACCCAGTACTTC.

This clonotype was detected ten times or more. One end of the junction is discordant with germline, which a read error may explain. The chain is built from TRBV2 and TRBJ2-4; the D is unclear. Germline V gene data show CDR1 as SNHLY and CDR2 as FYNNEI. The CDR3 runs to 10 residues. The CDR3 DNA follows: TGTGCCAGCAGCTCTTTTAGATTGAGGTTC. Translation: CASSSFRLRF.

The sample holds many counts of this clonotype. The chain uses TRBV15 and TRBJ2-2, with D tentatively TRBD1 or TRBD2 (7 bases each). Deletions cut 0 bases from V and 5 bases from J, with 10 bases between. Germline V gene lookup returns CDR1 LNHNV and CDR2 YYDKDF (reference sequence). The CDR3 runs to 15 residues. CDR3 residues: CATSRDRGGTGELFF. CDR3 bases: TGTGCCACCAGCAGAGACAGGGGGGGAACCGGGGAGCTGTTTTTT.

In regard to this clonotype: A much larger clone lies one base from this, so it may be a read error. The chain combines TRBV11-1 with TRBJ2-1; D uncertain. The CDR3 runs to 16 residues. The germline gives CDR1 SGHAT, CDR2 FQDESV (reference sequence). The CDR3 sequence is CASRMGTGSAYDEQFF. The CDR3 nucleotides read TGTGCCAGCAGAATGGGTACCGGAAGCGCCTACGATGAGCAGTTCTTC.

This clonotype has at least ten counts. The V and J genes are TRBV30 and TRBJ1-5; D remains ambiguous. V was cut by 2 bases and J by 2 bases, with 7 bases left in between. Germline V gives CDR1 GTSNPN, CDR2 SVGIG (reference sequence). The CDR3 totals 13 residues. The CDR3 region is CAWSLARNQPQHF. Written as DNA, the CDR3 is TGTGCCTGGAGTCTCGCCCGCAATCAGCCCCAGCATTTT.

This clonotype was seen at least ten times. The chain is built from TRBV6-2 or TRBV6-3 and TRBJ1-5; TRBD1 might be the D (5 bases). CDR1 MNHEY and CDR2 SVGEGT come from the germline V gene. The length of the CDR3 is 14 residues. V dropped 10 bases and J dropped 8 bases, with 21 bases sitting between them. The CDR3, as DNA: TGTGCCACCAACCTGGAAGGGGCGTTTGAGCCCCAGCATTTT. The encoded protein is CATNLEGAFEPQHF.

V is TRBV7-9 and J is TRBJ1-1, with D possibly matching TRBD1 (5 bases). Germline V gene data show CDR1 as SEHNR and CDR2 as FQNEAQ (reference sequence). The CDR3 length is 13 residues. V shed 5 bases and J shed 0 bases, with 7 bases lying between them. The CDR3 region has the DNA TGTGCCAGCAGCCCACAGGTGAACACTGAAGCTTTCTTT. As protein: CASSPQVNTEAFF.

This clonotype showed up many times. The chain employs TRBV2 and TRBJ2-7; 10 nucleotides align to TRBD2. The ends lost 3 bases at V and 5 bases at J; junction bases unmatched: 7. Germline V gene lookup returns CDR1 SNHLY and CDR2 FYNNEI. There are 15 residues in the CDR3. CDR3 region: CASSEEPGLANEQYF. The CDR3 nucleotides read TGTGCCAGCAGTGAGGAGCCGGGACTAGCGAACGAGCAGTACTTC.

This clonotype was seen only once. The CDR3: CASSETGSNPGTQYF. For the CDR3, the DNA is TGTGCCAGCTCCGAGACAGGGTCTAATCCGGGTACGCAGTATTTT. The chain joins TRBV2 to TRBJ2-3; 7 bases align to TRBD1. The CDR3 is made up of 15 amino acids. With 8 bases clipped from V and 8 bases from J, the junction kept 16 bases outside the gene matches. Per the germline V gene, CDR1 is SNHLY and CDR2 is FYNNEI.

This clonotype showed up just a few times. The genes are TRBV7-2 and TRBJ2-7; 10 bases match TRBD2. The CDR3 contains 15 residues. V lost 2 bases and J lost 4; bases outside the gene matches: 5. Germline-derived CDR1 and CDR2 are SGHTA and FQGNSA. In nucleotides, the CDR3 is TGTGCCAGCAGCTTATCTAGCGGGAGTCTGTACGAGCAGTACTTC. Its translation is CASSLSSGSLYEQYF.

This clonotype occurred a few times. This may stem from a read error, because a much larger clone lies one nucleotide away. The gene calls are TRBV5-5 and TRBJ1-1; D may be TRBD1 (5 bases). This CDR3 has 15 residues. V was pared by 3 bases and J by 0 bases, with 12 bases between. Looked up from germline, CDR1 is SGHKS and CDR2 is YYEKEE (reference sequence). CDR3 nucleotides: TGTGCCAGCAGCTCGACCGGGACGGTGAACACTGAAGCTTTCTTT. It codes for CASSSTGTVNTEAFF.

About this clonotype itself: A read error is likely here: a far larger clone is one base away. The chain combines TRBV11-2 with TRBJ2-2; 8 positions match TRBD1. This CDR3 region has 16 residues. Germline V lookup: CDR1 SGHAT, CDR2 FQNNGV. The CDR3 region has the DNA TGTGCCATCAGCCTGAAGGACAGGGCGAGAGCCGGGGAGCTGTTTTTT. Protein product: CAISLKDRARAGELFF.